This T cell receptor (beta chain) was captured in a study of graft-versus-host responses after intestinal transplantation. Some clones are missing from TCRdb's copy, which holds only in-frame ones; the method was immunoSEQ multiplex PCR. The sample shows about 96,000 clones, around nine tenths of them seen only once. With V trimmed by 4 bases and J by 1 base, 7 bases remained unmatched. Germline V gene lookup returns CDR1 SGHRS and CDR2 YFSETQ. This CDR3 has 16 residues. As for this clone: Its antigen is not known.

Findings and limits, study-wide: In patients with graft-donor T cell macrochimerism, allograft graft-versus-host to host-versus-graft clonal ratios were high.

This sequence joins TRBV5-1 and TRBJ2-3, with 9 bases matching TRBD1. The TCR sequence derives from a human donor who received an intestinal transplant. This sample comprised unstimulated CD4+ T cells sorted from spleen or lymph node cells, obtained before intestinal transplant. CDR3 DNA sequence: TGCGCCAGCAGCCTAACGGGACAGGGCGGCACAGATACGCAGTATTTT. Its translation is CASSLTGQGGTDTQYF.